Following are 2 T cell receptor beta chains from one sample sequenced in a study of shared T cell receptors in the human thymus. Using immunoSEQ multiplex PCR, the repertoire was profiled, and TCRdb retains in-frame clones only, with some absent. The sample consists of hundreds of thousands of clones, 95% of them appearing once. The sample taken for sequencing was thymocytes. Receptors were obtained from a human donor.

The V gene is TRBV11-2, the J gene TRBJ2-7, with 8 bases fitting TRBD2. This CDR3 has 18 amino acids. Germline CDR1 SGHAT, CDR2 FQNNGV. The J segment lost 2 bases and the V segment lost 7 bases, leaving 19 bases of the junction unmatched. The CDR3 region has the DNA TGTGCCAGCACTCGGAGGACAGACACGACTAGCGTTACCTACGAGCAGTACTTC. It encodes CASTRRTDTTSVTYEQYF.

The rearrangement links TRBV10-1 to TRBJ2-7; perhaps TRBD1 as D (5 bases). The V end lost 0 bases, the J end lost 3 bases, and 18 bases lay between the germline ends. The CDR3 consists of 17 residues. Germline V gives CDR1 WNHNN, CDR2 SYGVQD (reference sequence). CDR3 nucleotides: TGCGCCAGCAGTGAGTCGATAAAAAAGGCCAGGGACTACGAGCAGTACTTC. Amino acids: CASSESIKKARDYEQYF.